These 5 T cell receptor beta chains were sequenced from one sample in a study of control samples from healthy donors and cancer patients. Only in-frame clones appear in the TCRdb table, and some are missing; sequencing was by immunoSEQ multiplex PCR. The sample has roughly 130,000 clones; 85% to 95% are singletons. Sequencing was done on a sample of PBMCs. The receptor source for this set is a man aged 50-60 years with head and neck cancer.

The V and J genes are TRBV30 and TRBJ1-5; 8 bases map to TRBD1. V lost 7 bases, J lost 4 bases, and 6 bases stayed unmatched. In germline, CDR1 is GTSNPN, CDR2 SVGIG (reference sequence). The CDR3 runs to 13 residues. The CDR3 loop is CASDRGGNQPQHF. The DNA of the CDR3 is TGTGCCTCAGACAGGGGTGGAAATCAGCCCCAGCATTTT.

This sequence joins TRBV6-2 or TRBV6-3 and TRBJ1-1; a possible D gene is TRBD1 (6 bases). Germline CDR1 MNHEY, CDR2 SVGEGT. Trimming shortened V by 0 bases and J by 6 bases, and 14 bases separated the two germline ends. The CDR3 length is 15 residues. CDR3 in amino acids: CASSYSTQGRSEAFF. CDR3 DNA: TGTGCCAGCAGTTACTCAACTCAGGGGAGGTCTGAAGCTTTCTTT.

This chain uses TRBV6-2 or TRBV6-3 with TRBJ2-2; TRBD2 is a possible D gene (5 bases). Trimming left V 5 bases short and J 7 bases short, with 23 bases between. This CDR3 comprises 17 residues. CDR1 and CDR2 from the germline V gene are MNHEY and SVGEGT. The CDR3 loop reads CASSHLKGEGRGGELFF. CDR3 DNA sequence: TGTGCCAGCAGTCACCTGAAGGGAGAAGGTCGTGGCGGGGAGCTGTTTTTT.

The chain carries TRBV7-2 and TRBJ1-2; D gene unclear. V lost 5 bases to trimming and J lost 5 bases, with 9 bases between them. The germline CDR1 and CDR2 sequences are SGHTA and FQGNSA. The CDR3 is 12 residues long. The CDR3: CASSTSLYGYTF. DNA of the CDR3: TGTGCCAGCAGCACGAGTCTTTATGGCTACACCTTC. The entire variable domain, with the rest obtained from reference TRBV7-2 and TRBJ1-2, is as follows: GAGVSQSPSNKVTEKGKDVELRCDPISGHTALYWYRQSLGQGLEFLIYFQGNSAPDKSGLPSDRFSAERTGGSVSTLTIQRTQQEDSAVYLCASSTSLYGYTFGSGTRLTVV.

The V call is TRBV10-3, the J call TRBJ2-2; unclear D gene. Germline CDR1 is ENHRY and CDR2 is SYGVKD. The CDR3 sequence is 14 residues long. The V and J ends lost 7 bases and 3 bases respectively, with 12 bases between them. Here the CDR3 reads CAITPQDDTGELFF. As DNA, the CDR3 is TGTGCCATCACGCCCCAGGACGACACCGGGGAGCTGTTTTTT.